The following is a T cell receptor (beta chain) sequence with its context. TCRdb's table, derived via immunoSEQ multiplex PCR, lists solely in-frame clones and lacks some. The sample lists 120,000 or so clones, 70% to 90% occurring once. Trimming left V 4 bases short and J 5 bases short, with 14 bases between. This CDR3 has 14 amino acids. The germline V gene encodes CDR1 SGHTA and CDR2 FQGNSA. This entry comes from a study of blood T cell repertoires in COVID-19. This receptor was identified in a woman older than 75 with acute or convalescent COVID-19. This sequence joins TRBV7-2 and TRBJ2-5, with D possibly TRBD1 on 5 matching bases. Material for sequencing was peripheral blood. DNA of the CDR3: TGTGCCAGCAGCTATCAAGGGGCGGTGGAGACCCAGTACTTC. It translates to CASSYQGAVETQYF.